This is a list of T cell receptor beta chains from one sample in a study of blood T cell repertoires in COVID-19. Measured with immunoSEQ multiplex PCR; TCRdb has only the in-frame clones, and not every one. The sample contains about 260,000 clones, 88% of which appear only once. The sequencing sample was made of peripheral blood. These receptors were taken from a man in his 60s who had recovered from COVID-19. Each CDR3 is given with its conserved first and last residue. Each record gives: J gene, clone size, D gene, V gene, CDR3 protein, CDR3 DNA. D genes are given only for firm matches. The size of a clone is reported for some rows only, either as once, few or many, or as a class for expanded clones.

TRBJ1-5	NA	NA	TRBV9	CASSVAVTGWGNQPQHF	TGTGCCAGCAGCGTAGCCGTGACAGGCTGGGGCAATCAGCCCCAGCATTTT
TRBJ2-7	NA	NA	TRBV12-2	CASRLAMRVGMKRASSYEQYF	TGTGCAAGTCGCTTAGCGATGCGCGTGGGGATGAAGCGGGCGAGCTCCTACGAGCAGTACTTC
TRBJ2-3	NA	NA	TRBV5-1	CASSLGSTGRGYTDTQYF	TGCGCCAGCAGCTTGGGAAGTACGGGCAGGGGCTACACAGATACGCAGTATTTT
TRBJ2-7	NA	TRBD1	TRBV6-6	CASSYPTGTGNHEQYF	TGTGCCAGCAGTTACCCGACCGGGACAGGGAACCACGAGCAGTACTTC
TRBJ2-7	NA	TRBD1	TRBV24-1	CATSAPTGAFDEQYF	TGTGCCACCAGTGCCCCGACAGGGGCTTTCGACGAGCAGTACTTC
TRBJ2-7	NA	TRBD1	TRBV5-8	CASSLWDRDEQYF	TGTGCCAGCAGCTTGTGGGACAGGGACGAGCAGTACTTC
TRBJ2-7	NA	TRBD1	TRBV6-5	CASSSPGQGGYEQYF	TGTGCCAGCAGTTCACCGGGACAGGGAGGCTACGAGCAGTACTTC
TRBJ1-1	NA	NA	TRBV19	CASLGTSGRDTEAFF	TGTGCCAGCTTAGGGACTTCTGGTAGGGACACTGAAGCTTTCTTT
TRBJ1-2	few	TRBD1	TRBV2	CASSEGRGQAYGYTF	TGTGCCAGCAGTGAAGGGAGGGGGCAGGCCTATGGCTACACCTTC
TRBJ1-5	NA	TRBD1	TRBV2	CASRSGQGKGNQPQHF	TGTGCCAGCAGATCCGGACAGGGGAAGGGCAATCAGCCCCAGCATTTT
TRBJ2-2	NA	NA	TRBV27	CASSYRSPGTGELFF	TGTGCCAGCAGTTATCGCTCGCCGGGCACCGGGGAGCTGTTTTTT
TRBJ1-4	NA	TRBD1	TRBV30	CAWNRDRPSEKLFF	TGTGCCTGGAACCGGGACAGGCCTAGTGAAAAACTGTTTTTT
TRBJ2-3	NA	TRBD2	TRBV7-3	CASSPGLANLAATQYF	TGTGCCAGCAGCCCCGGACTAGCCAATCTGGCGGCTACGCAGTATTTT
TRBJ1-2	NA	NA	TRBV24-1	CATSDSSRDGYTF	TGTGCCACCAGTGATTCCAGTCGTGATGGCTACACCTTC
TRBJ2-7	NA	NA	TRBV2	CASSEVGQGRYEQYF	TGTGCCAGCAGTGAAGTGGGTCAGGGGCGGTACGAGCAGTACTTC
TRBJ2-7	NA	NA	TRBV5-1	CASSLGRDKAYEQYF	TGCGCCAGCAGCTTGGGCCGGGACAAAGCCTACGAGCAGTACTTC
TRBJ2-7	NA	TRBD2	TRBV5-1	CASSFGGGPNSYEQYF	TGCGCCAGCAGCTTCGGCGGGGGGCCAAACTCCTACGAGCAGTACTTC
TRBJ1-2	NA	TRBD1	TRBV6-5	CASSYELRGGYTF	TGTGCCAGCAGTTACGAGCTCAGGGGGGGCTACACCTTC
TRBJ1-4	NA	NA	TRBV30	CAWSRTSGGSEKLFF	TGTGCCTGGAGCCGAACCTCAGGAGGGAGCGAAAAACTGTTTTTT
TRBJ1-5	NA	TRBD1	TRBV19	CASSRDRGRGQPQHF	TGTGCCAGTAGTAGAGACAGGGGGCGCGGGCAGCCCCAGCATTTT
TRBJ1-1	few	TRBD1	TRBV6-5	CASSIGGYTEAFF	TGTGCCAGCAGTATAGGGGGCTACACTGAAGCTTTCTTT
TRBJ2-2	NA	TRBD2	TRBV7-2	CASSSLAALSGELFF	TGTGCCAGCAGCTCTCTAGCGGCTCTTTCCGGGGAGCTGTTTTTT
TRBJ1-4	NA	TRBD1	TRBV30	CAWSLDRGGEKLFF	TGTGCCTGGAGTCTCGACAGGGGAGGCGAAAAACTGTTTTTT
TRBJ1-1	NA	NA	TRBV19	CASSISLIGNTEAFF	TGTGCCAGTAGTATCTCTTTGATCGGGAACACTGAAGCTTTCTTT
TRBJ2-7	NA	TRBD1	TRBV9	CASSVGGQNTYEQYF	TGTGCCAGCAGCGTAGGGGGACAGAATACCTACGAGCAGTACTTC
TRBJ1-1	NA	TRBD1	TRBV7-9	CASSSYRGEAFF	TGTGCCAGCAGCTCGTACAGGGGGGAGGCTTTCTTT
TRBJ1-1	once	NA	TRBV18	CASSPLAVRNTEAFF	TGTGCCAGCTCACCACTCGCGGTCCGGAACACTGAAGCTTTCTTT
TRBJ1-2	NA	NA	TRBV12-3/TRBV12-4	CASSGDWGGGYTF	TGTGCCAGCAGCGGGGACTGGGGAGGTGGCTACACCTTC
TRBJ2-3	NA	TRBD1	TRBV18	CASSPAGGRTDTQYF	TGTGCCAGCTCACCCGCAGGGGGTCGCACAGATACGCAGTATTTT
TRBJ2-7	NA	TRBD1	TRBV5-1	CASSPGDSSSYEQYF	TGCGCCAGCAGCCCTGGGGACAGTTCTTCCTACGAGCAGTACTTC
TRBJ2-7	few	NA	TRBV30	CAWSHGRGKYEQYF	TGTGCCTGGAGTCACGGCAGGGGAAAATACGAGCAGTACTTC
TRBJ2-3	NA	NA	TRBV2	CASSEDSNTDTQYF	TGTGCCAGCAGTGAGGACAGCAATACAGATACGCAGTATTTT
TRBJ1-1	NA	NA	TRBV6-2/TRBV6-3	CASSLVGAENTEAFF	TGTGCCAGCAGTTTGGTGGGGGCCGAGAACACTGAAGCTTTCTTT
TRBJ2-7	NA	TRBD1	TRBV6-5	CASRRQGGYEQYF	TGTGCCAGCCGGCGACAGGGGGGCTACGAGCAGTACTTC
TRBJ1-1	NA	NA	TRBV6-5	CASDPGGHWNTEAFF	TGTGCCAGTGACCCAGGAGGGCACTGGAACACTGAAGCTTTCTTT
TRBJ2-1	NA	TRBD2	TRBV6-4	CASSDSNRGGAYNEQFF	TGTGCCAGCAGTGACTCGAATCGGGGGGGAGCCTACAATGAGCAGTTCTTC
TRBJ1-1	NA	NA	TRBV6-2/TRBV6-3	CASSNGPGRAAFF	TGTGCCAGCAGTAACGGGCCGGGGAGGGCAGCTTTCTTT
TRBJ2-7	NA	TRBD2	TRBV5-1	CASSLEYGGAYEQYF	TGCGCCAGCAGCTTGGAATACGGGGGGGCCTACGAGCAGTACTTC
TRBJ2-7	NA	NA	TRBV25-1	CASTFQGYNEQYF	TGTGCCAGCACATTTCAGGGTTACAACGAGCAGTACTTC
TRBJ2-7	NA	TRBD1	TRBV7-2	CASSLGQGASEQYF	TGTGCCAGCAGCTTAGGACAGGGGGCAAGCGAGCAGTACTTC
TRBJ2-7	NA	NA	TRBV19	CASRVGTHSYEQYF	TGTGCCAGTAGGGTGGGGACTCACTCCTACGAGCAGTACTTC
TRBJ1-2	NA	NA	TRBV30	CAWKGNLIDGYTF	TGTGCCTGGAAGGGGAACCTGATCGACGGCTACACCTTC
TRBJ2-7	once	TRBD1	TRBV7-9	CASSLAGTVGEQYF	TGTGCCAGCAGCTTAGCCGGGACAGTGGGCGAGCAGTACTTC
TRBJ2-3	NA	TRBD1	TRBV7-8	CASSNTPRDRGIQFYTDTQYF	TGTGCCAGCAGCAACACCCCCCGGGACAGGGGTATTCAGTTCTACACAGATACGCAGTATTTT
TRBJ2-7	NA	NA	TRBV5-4	CASSSKQGFGQYF	TGTGCCAGCAGCTCCAAACAGGGCTTCGGGCAGTACTTC
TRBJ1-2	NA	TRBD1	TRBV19	CASSTWTGEAPFYTF	TGTGCCAGTAGTACCTGGACAGGAGAAGCACCTTTCTACACCTTC
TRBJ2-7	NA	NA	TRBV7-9	CASSLGEFVEQYF	TGTGCCAGCAGCTTAGGGGAGTTTGTCGAGCAGTACTTC
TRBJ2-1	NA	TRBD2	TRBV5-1	CASSRGLAGASYNEQFF	TGCGCCAGCAGCCGAGGACTAGCGGGGGCCTCCTACAATGAGCAGTTCTTC
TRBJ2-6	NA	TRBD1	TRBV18	CASSRGQGEAGANVLTF	TGTGCCAGCTCAAGGGGACAGGGAGAAGCTGGGGCCAACGTCCTGACTTTC
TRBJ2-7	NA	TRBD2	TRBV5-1	CASSLDVSGGANEQYF	TGCGCCAGCAGCTTGGATGTTAGCGGGGGGGCCAACGAGCAGTACTTC
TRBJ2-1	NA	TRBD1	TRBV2	CASTTGGGNNEQFF	TGTGCCAGCACTACAGGGGGCGGCAACAATGAGCAGTTCTTC